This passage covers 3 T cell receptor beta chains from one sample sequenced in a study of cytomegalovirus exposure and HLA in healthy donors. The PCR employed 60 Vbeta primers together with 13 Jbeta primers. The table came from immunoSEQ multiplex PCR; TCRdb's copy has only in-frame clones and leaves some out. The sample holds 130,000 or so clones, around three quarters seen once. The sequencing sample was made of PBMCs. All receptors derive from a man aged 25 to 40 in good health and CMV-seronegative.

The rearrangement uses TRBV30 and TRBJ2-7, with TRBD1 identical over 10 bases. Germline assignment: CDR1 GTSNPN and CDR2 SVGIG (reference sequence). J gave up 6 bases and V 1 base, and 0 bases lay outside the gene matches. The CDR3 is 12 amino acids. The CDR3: CAWSGTGGEQYF. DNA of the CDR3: TGTGCCTGGAGTGGGACAGGGGGCGAGCAGTACTTC.

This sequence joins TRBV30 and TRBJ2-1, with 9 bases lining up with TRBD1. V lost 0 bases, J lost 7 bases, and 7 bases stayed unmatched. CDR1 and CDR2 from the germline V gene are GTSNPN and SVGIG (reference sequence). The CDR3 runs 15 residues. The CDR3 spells CAWSVRHRGPNEQFF. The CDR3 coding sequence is TGTGCCTGGAGTGTACGGCACAGGGGGCCAAATGAGCAGTTCTTC.

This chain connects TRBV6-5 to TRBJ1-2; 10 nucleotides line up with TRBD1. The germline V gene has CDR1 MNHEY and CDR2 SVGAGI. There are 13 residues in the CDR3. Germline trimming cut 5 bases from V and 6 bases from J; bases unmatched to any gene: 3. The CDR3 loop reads CASSGTGDDGYTF. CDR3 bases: TGTGCCAGCAGTGGGACAGGGGACGATGGCTACACCTTC.